The 5 T cell receptor beta chains reported below all come from one sample, sequenced in a study of T cell responses to AZD1222 COVID-19 vaccine. TCRdb's table, derived via immunoSEQ multiplex PCR, lists solely in-frame clones and lacks some. The data show 110,000 to 150,000 clones, with roughly 90% seen just once and about 3% held by the top ten. The material was peripheral blood, obtained on day 0 of AZD1222 vaccination. Source of these receptors: an adult in good health.

The gene calls are TRBV6-1 and TRBJ1-2, with D tentatively TRBD1 (5 bases). Germline CDR1 is MNHNS and CDR2 is SASEGT. The CDR3 length is 14 residues. V shed 0 bases and J shed 4 bases, with 9 bases lying between them. CDR3 region: CASSEAEGSYGYTF. CDR3 DNA: TGTGCCAGCAGTGAAGCGGAGGGGAGCTATGGCTACACCTTC.

V gene TRBV18 combines with J gene TRBJ1-1, with a tentative D call TRBD1 (6 bases). This CDR3 spans 15 amino acids. Trimming left V 3 bases short and J 1 base short, with 12 bases between. From germline, CDR1 is KGHSH and CDR2 LQKENI. CDR3 region: CASSPLDSPNTEAFF. The CDR3 nucleotides are TGTGCCAGCTCACCGCTGGACAGCCCGAACACTGAAGCTTTCTTT.

This sequence joins TRBV18 and TRBJ1-1, with D hard to call. Per germline, CDR1 KGHSH and CDR2 LQKENI. The CDR3 spans 13 residues. V gave up 0 bases and J gave up 6 bases, with 8 bases separating them. The DNA of the CDR3 is TGTGCCAGCTCACCACCGGCAAAGTCTGAAGCTTTCTTT. Translated: CASSPPAKSEAFF. The variable domain in full, with the rest retrieved from reference TRBV18 and TRBJ1-1, is NAGVMQNPRHLVRRRGQEARLRCSPMKGHSHVYWYRQLPEEGLKFMVYLQKENIIDESGMPKERFSAEFPKEGPSILRIQQVVRGDSAAYFCASSPPAKSEAFFGQGTRLTVV.

The chain has TRBV7-2 and TRBJ2-3; 8 bases match TRBD2. J was trimmed by 3 bases and V by 5 bases; bases with no gene match: 4. CDR1 and CDR2 from the germline V gene are SGHTA and FQGNSA. The CDR3 runs 14 residues. For the CDR3, the DNA is TGTGCCAGCAGCCCGTTAGCGGGAACAGATACGCAGTATTTT. Translating it yields CASSPLAGTDTQYF.

The rearrangement joins TRBV6-2 or TRBV6-3 to TRBJ2-7; 8 positions match TRBD2. Trimming took 3 bases from V and 3 from J; bases not matched to a gene: 13. In germline, CDR1 is MNHEY, CDR2 SVGEGT. The length of the CDR3 is 17 residues. Written as DNA, the CDR3 is TGTGCCAGCAGTTATTTAATAGCGGGGTTGTCTATCTACGAGCAGTACTTC. It translates to CASSYLIAGLSIYEQYF.